A selection of T cell receptor beta chains follows, all from one sample in a study of monozygotic twins with inflammatory bowel disease. TCRdb reanalyzed the 5' RACE reads and collapses them to one entry per CDR3 protein, without DNA. In total, the table holds 350,000 to 550,000 distinct CDR3 sequences. The sequenced material came from blood. Every receptor here comes from a human donor with ulcerative colitis or Crohn's disease, or a healthy co-twin of an affected twin (not recorded which). CDR3s include the opening cysteine and the closing phenylalanine or tryptophan. Each record gives: J gene, V gene, CDR3 protein.

J: TRBJ2-6; V: TRBV7-2; CDR3: CASSTDLRANVLTF
J: TRBJ2-2; V: TRBV5-1; CDR3: CASSLVTTNTGELFF
J: TRBJ2-1; V: TRBV5-5; CDR3: CASSLDWGGINEQFF
J: TRBJ1-1; V: TRBV7-9; CDR3: CASSRQGPNTEAFF
J: TRBJ2-3; V: TRBV5-1; CDR3: CASCAQTSTDTQYF
J: TRBJ1-2; V: TRBV6-5; CDR3: CASAGDYGYTF
J: TRBJ2-7; V: TRBV7-9; CDR3: CASSQRDRGTYEQYF
J: TRBJ1-4; V: TRBV5-1; CDR3: CASSLTGGSNEKLFF
J: TRBJ2-2; V: TRBV7-2; CDR3: CASSLVWAGGELFF
J: TRBJ2-7; V: TRBV6-2/TRBV6-3; CDR3: CASTYPGTTVVEQYF
J: TRBJ1-4; V: TRBV10-3; CDR3: CAINGREGEKLFF
J: TRBJ2-2; V: TRBV4-1; CDR3: CASSLWTAAGELFF
J: TRBJ2-1; V: TRBV7-2; CDR3: CASSLRGDRGRNEQFF
J: TRBJ2-1; V: TRBV5-1; CDR3: CASSLGQGVRNEQFF
J: TRBJ1-4; V: TRBV5-1; CDR3: CASSLEGAREKLFF
J: TRBJ1-1; V: TRBV5-1; CDR3: CASSSGVAFVEAFF
J: TRBJ2-3; V: TRBV7-3; CDR3: CASSAGAGGSTDTQYF
J: TRBJ2-1; V: TRBV20-1; CDR3: CSARDIYGGPGDNEQFF
J: TRBJ2-1; V: TRBV15; CDR3: CATSRDTTAANEQFF
J: TRBJ1-6; V: TRBV5-8; CDR3: CASSLPYSPLHF
J: TRBJ1-4; V: TRBV28; CDR3: CASSGGTGGAREKLFF
J: TRBJ2-1; V: TRBV7-2; CDR3: CASRRGDSIHEQFF
J: TRBJ2-7; V: TRBV7-2; CDR3: CASSITGTSFFEQYF
J: TRBJ1-5; V: TRBV5-6; CDR3: CASSLVSTPDQPQHF
J: TRBJ1-5; V: TRBV6-5; CDR3: CASSYLQGRGKQPQHF
J: TRBJ1-2; V: TRBV12-3/TRBV12-4; CDR3: CASSTSTGGYTF
J: TRBJ2-6; V: TRBV30; CDR3: CAWSVPSGANVLTF
J: TRBJ2-3; V: TRBV12-3/TRBV12-4; CDR3: CASSRGANTQYF
J: TRBJ2-2; V: TRBV25-1; CDR3: CASTRGGDTGELFF
J: TRBJ1-1; V: TRBV7-9; CDR3: CASTSQGGTEAFF
J: TRBJ2-5; V: TRBV5-1; CDR3: CASSKTGVGETQYF
J: TRBJ1-4; V: TRBV4-2; CDR3: CASSQVGTGGSEKLFF
J: TRBJ1-1; V: TRBV18; CDR3: CASSATIVTLNTEAFF
J: TRBJ2-7; V: TRBV28; CDR3: CASSANYAQDAYEQYF
J: TRBJ1-1; V: TRBV29-1; CDR3: CSARPPGSREAFF
J: TRBJ1-2; V: TRBV2; CDR3: CASSDQGYGYTF
J: TRBJ2-1; V: TRBV14; CDR3: CASSRYYEQFF
J: TRBJ2-7; V: TRBV5-1; CDR3: CASSVDSDYEQYF
J: TRBJ2-7; V: TRBV12-3/TRBV12-4; CDR3: CASSSGLAVMEQYF
J: TRBJ2-1; V: TRBV2; CDR3: CASSEVEGRGDNEQFF
J: TRBJ2-3; V: TRBV6-5; CDR3: CASSSAGAPTDTQYF
J: TRBJ2-1; V: TRBV5-1; CDR3: CASSLSGSYNEQFF
J: TRBJ1-1; V: TRBV20-1; CDR3: CSASRQGMNTEAFF
J: TRBJ2-2; V: TRBV25-1; CDR3: CASSEYPQPPLNTGELFF
J: TRBJ1-1; V: TRBV5-1; CDR3: CASKLGQAEAFF
J: TRBJ2-1; V: TRBV11-2; CDR3: CASSLVETSGRISYNEQFF
J: TRBJ1-5; V: TRBV6-5; CDR3: CVSSYSGPSNQPQHF
J: TRBJ1-1; V: TRBV7-3; CDR3: CASSLEGNTEAFF